These 26 T cell receptor beta chains originate from one sample sequenced in a study of cytomegalovirus exposure and HLA in healthy donors. PCR used 60 Vbeta primers and 13 Jbeta primers. TCRdb's copy holds only in-frame clones and misses some; the assay was immunoSEQ multiplex PCR. In the table there are roughly 140,000 clones, just over 70% of which are singletons. Sequencing used PBMCs. The source of these receptors is a young woman in good health and CMV-seronegative.

This chain links TRBV7-6 with TRBJ2-1; 7 bases map to TRBD1. Per the germline V gene, CDR1 is SGHVS and CDR2 is FNYEAQ. The CDR3 extends over 13 amino acids. V was clipped by 5 bases and J by 12 bases; unmatched bases: 10. CDR3 sequence reads: CASSPGQTSGQFF. In DNA form, the CDR3 reads TGTGCCAGCAGCCCGGGACAGACCAGCGGGCAGTTCTTC. Full variable domain (missing parts from reference TRBV7-6 and TRBJ2-1): GAGVSQSPRYKVTKRGQDVALRCDPISGHVSLYWYRQALGQGPEFLTYFNYEAQQDKSGLPNDRFSAERPEGSISTLTIQRTEQRDSAMYRCASSPGQTSGQFFGPGTRLTVL.

Here the CDR3 DNA reads TGTGCCAGCAGCCCTGGTTCCGGGACAGGGTTTTACGTC. Its protein is CASSPGSGTGFYV. V usage is TRBV6-6 and J usage is TRBJ2-7; 9 bases are a match to TRBD1. The germline gives CDR1 MNHNY, CDR2 SVGAGI (reference sequence). The CDR3 length is 13 residues. Trimming took 6 bases from V and 13 from J; bases not matched to a gene: 13.

J is TRBJ2-7 and V is TRBV7-8, with TRBD2 as a possible D gene (6 bases). Trimming left V 3 bases short and J 7 bases short, with 16 bases between. Germline lookup yields CDR1 SGHVS and CDR2 FQNEAQ. This CDR3 has 14 residues. CDR3 protein: CASSLGTASGEQYF. The CDR3 nucleotides read TGTGCCAGCAGCTTGGGGACCGCCAGCGGGGAGCAGTACTTC.

The chain links TRBV5-1 to TRBJ2-3; D may be TRBD1 (5 bases). CDR3 length: 14 residues. Per germline, CDR1 SGHRS and CDR2 YFSETQ. Between the trimmed V and J ends, which lost 4 bases and 2 bases, there was a span of 11 bases. CDR3 in DNA: TGCGCCAGCAGCCTGGACACCTCCACAGATACGCAGTATTTT. It is translated as CASSLDTSTDTQYF.

This chain links TRBV29-1 with TRBJ1-4, with D perhaps TRBD1 (5 bases). Germline V gives CDR1 SQVTM, CDR2 ANQGSEA. V lost 4 bases and J lost 7, with 13 bases in between. The CDR3 is 13 amino acids. The CDR3 nucleotides are TGCAGCGTTGGAGCGGGGGGGAGTGAAAAACTGTTTTTT. As protein: CSVGAGGSEKLFF. Full variable domain (missing parts from reference TRBV29-1 and TRBJ1-4): SAVISQKPSRDICQRGTSLTIQCQVDSQVTMMFWYRQQPGQSLTLIATANQGSEATYESGFVIDKFPISRPNLTFSTLTVSNMSPEDSSIYLCSVGAGGSEKLFFGSGTQLSVL.

This clone was detected a few times. V and J are TRBV5-6 and TRBJ2-1; tentative D call: TRBD2 (6 bases). Germline V lookup: CDR1 SGHDT, CDR2 YYEEEE. V lost 0 bases and J lost 1, with 8 bases in between. This CDR3 has 15 amino acids. CDR3 DNA sequence: TGTGCCAGCAGCTTGGGGACTATTTCCTACAATGAGCAGTTCTTC. Its translation is CASSLGTISYNEQFF.

This chain joins TRBV19 and TRBJ1-1, with 7 bases matching TRBD1. Germline CDR1 and CDR2: LNHDA and SQIVND (reference sequence). This CDR3 comprises 15 residues. Unmatched junction bases numbered 7, after V lost 1 base and J lost 5 bases. This CDR3 is CASSIGRDSGTEAFF. DNA of the CDR3: TGTGCCAGTAGTATAGGTCGGGACAGTGGAACTGAAGCTTTCTTT.

This clone has only a few counts. The gene calls are TRBV6-1 and TRBJ1-6, with D possibly matching TRBD1 (6 bases). This CDR3 is 14 amino acids long. V was cut by 3 bases and J by 8 bases, with 11 bases left in between. From germline, CDR1 is MNHNS and CDR2 SASEGT. The DNA of the CDR3 is TGTGCCAGCAGTGAGGCAGGGGCCCATTCACCCCTCCACTTT. Amino acids: CASSEAGAHSPLHF.

The CDR3 reads CARRDRVGEKLFF. In nucleotides, the CDR3 is TGTGCCAGAAGGGACAGGGTGGGAGAAAAACTGTTTTTT. The J gene is TRBJ1-4, the V gene TRBV2; 9 bases agree with TRBD1. Germline CDR1 and CDR2: SNHLY and FYNNEI. V lost 9 bases, J lost 8 bases, and 7 bases stayed unmatched. The CDR3 has 13 amino acids. Looking up the rest from reference TRBV2 and TRBJ1-4 gives the full variable domain: EPEVTQTPSHQVTQMGQEVILRCVPISNHLYFYWYRQILGQKVEFLVSFYNNEISEKSEIFDDQFSVERPDGSNFTLKIRSTKLEDSAMYFCARRDRVGEKLFFGSGTQLSVL.

V usage is TRBV5-1 and J usage is TRBJ1-6, with 8 bases lining up with TRBD1. Germline CDR1 and CDR2: SGHRS and YFSETQ. Trimming cost V 4 bases and J 9 bases; bases outside gene matches: 9. The CDR3 spans 15 residues. CDR3 in DNA: TGCGCCAGCAGCCTACAGGGGGGATTCGGTTCACCCCTCCACTTT. Translation: CASSLQGGFGSPLHF.

V gene TRBV19 combines with J gene TRBJ1-5; weak D call: TRBD1 (6 bases). Trimming removed 4 bases from V and 11 bases from J, with 18 bases in between. Germline V gene sequence: CDR1 LNHDA, CDR2 SQIVND (reference sequence). There are 14 residues in the CDR3. The DNA of the CDR3 is TGTGCCAGTAGTACAGGGGTTGAAGTATTGGCCCAGCATTTT. Protein sequence: CASSTGVEVLAQHF.

The CDR3, as DNA: TGCAGCGTTCGGGAGGACATGAACACTGAAGCTTTCTTT. It yields the protein CSVREDMNTEAFF. V and J are TRBV29-1 and TRBJ1-1, with D possibly TRBD1 on 5 matching bases. The CDR3 length is 13 residues. V lost 5 bases and J lost 0, with 10 bases in between. Germline V lookup: CDR1 SQVTM, CDR2 ANQGSEA.

This clone showed up just a few times. CDR3 residues: CASSQARGNTEAFF. The DNA of the CDR3 is TGCGCCAGCAGCCAGGCCAGGGGCAACACTGAAGCTTTCTTT. The V gene is TRBV10-1, the J gene TRBJ1-1; D may be TRBD1 (6 bases). V was trimmed by 6 bases and J by 2 bases, leaving 13 bases between them. The germline CDR1 and CDR2 sequences are WNHNN and SYGVQD (reference sequence). This CDR3 spans 14 amino acids.

In DNA, the CDR3 is TGCGCCAGCAGCCAAGAGGACTGGCACATTCAGTACTTC. Its translation is CASSQEDWHIQYF. V gene TRBV4-1 combines with J gene TRBJ2-4; a weak D match, TRBD2 (5 bases). V lost 0 bases and J 8 bases, leaving 8 bases between the germline ends. Germline loops: CDR1 MGHRA, CDR2 YSYEKL. This CDR3 contains 13 residues.

This clone came up a few times. The rearrangement links TRBV5-1 to TRBJ1-4; perhaps TRBD1 as D (5 bases). Per the germline V gene, CDR1 is SGHRS and CDR2 is YFSETQ. With 7 bases removed from V and 3 bases from J, the gap between germline ends came to 13 bases. The CDR3 loop spans 14 amino acids. In nucleotides, the CDR3 is TGCGCCAGCCATCGGTCGGGGGCTAATGAAAAACTGTTTTTT. This gives the protein CASHRSGANEKLFF.

DNA of the CDR3: TGCAGCAACCGCGAGGGGGTAACAGATACGCAGTATTTT. Protein product: CSNREGVTDTQYF. This chain uses TRBV29-1 with TRBJ2-3, with D tentatively TRBD1 (6 bases). CDR3 length equals 13 residues. Germline V gene lookup returns CDR1 SQVTM and CDR2 ANQGSEA. The V end lost 8 bases, the J end lost 3 bases, and 15 bases lay between the germline ends.

V is TRBV7-9 and J is TRBJ1-3; TRBD1 matches at 7 bases. The V gene's germline CDR1 is SEHNR and CDR2 FQNEAQ (reference sequence). The CDR3 has 15 residues. V lost 10 bases, J lost 3 bases, and 12 bases stayed unmatched. The CDR3 nucleotides are TGTGCCACGGCTCCTGGAGGGGGCCTTGGAAACACCATATATTTT. As protein: CATAPGGGLGNTIYF. The full variable domain, in which reference TRBV7-9 and TRBJ1-3 provide the parts outside the CDR3, is DTGVSQNPRHKITKRGQNVTFRCDPISEHNRLYWYRQTLGQGPEFLTYFQNEAQLEKSRLLSDRFSAERPKGSFSTLEIQRTEQGDSAMYLCATAPGGGLGNTIYFGEGSWLTVV.

This chain links TRBV5-1 with TRBJ2-2; 8 positions agree with TRBD1. CDR1 and CDR2 from the germline V gene are SGHRS and YFSETQ. CDR3 length: 15 residues. Trimming cost V 4 bases and J 1 base; bases outside gene matches: 3. The CDR3 coding sequence is TGCGCCAGCAGCCCCGGGACAGGGAACACCGGGGAGCTGTTTTTT. Its translation is CASSPGTGNTGELFF.

The V and J genes are TRBV27 and TRBJ2-5, with 7 bases identical to TRBD2. The J call could be wrong; TRBJ2-7 is a better fit for the DNA end. CDR3 length: 13 residues. CDR1 is MNHEY, CDR2 SMNVEV, per germline (reference sequence). CDR3 nucleotide sequence: TGTGCCAGCAGTTTCAGCGGGAACGACGAGCAGTACTTC. Amino acids: CASSFSGNDEQYF.

The V and J genes are TRBV29-1 and TRBJ2-5; 7 bases fit TRBD1. Germline CDR1 is SQVTM and CDR2 is ANQGSEA. This CDR3 has 13 residues. V was pared by 6 bases and J by 5 bases, with 9 bases of the junction left unmatched. This chain's CDR3 is CSVVPGQRETQYF. CDR3 DNA: TGCAGCGTCGTACCGGGACAGCGGGAGACCCAGTACTTC.

This sequence joins TRBV7-6 and TRBJ2-7; maybe TRBD2 (6 bases). The CDR3 extends over 14 amino acids. The V and J ends lost 2 bases and 3 bases respectively, with 11 bases between them. From germline, CDR1 is SGHVS and CDR2 FNYEAQ. The CDR3 loop is CASSLYETSYEQYF. The CDR3 coding sequence is TGTGCCAGCAGCTTATACGAGACTAGCTACGAGCAGTACTTC.

The genes are TRBV5-1 and TRBJ2-3, with TRBD1 as a possible D gene (5 bases). Looked up from germline, CDR1 is SGHRS and CDR2 is YFSETQ. CDR3 length: 15 residues. The V and J ends lost 0 bases and 1 base respectively, with 9 bases between them. CDR3 in amino acids: CASSLDPRGTDTQYF. The CDR3 DNA reads TGCGCCAGCAGCTTGGATCCCAGGGGCACAGATACGCAGTATTTT.

This clone was detected only once. The rearrangement joins TRBV7-8 to TRBJ1-5; D unclear. V lost 0 bases, J lost 1 base, and 7 bases lay in between. This CDR3 has 15 residues. The germline CDR1 and CDR2 sequences are SGHVS and FQNEAQ. The chain's CDR3 is CASSLARGSNQPQHF. CDR3 nucleotide sequence: TGTGCCAGCAGCTTAGCGCGGGGAAGCAATCAGCCCCAGCATTTT.

The chain uses TRBV10-3 and TRBJ1-2; TRBD1 matches 7 bases. The CDR3 runs 15 residues. Per germline, CDR1 ENHRY and CDR2 SYGVKD. With V trimmed by 6 bases and J by 3 bases, 10 bases remained unmatched. The CDR3 loop reads CAISSPVRGDYGYTF. The CDR3 DNA is TGTGCCATCAGCTCCCCCGTCAGGGGGGACTATGGCTACACCTTC.

A remark on this clone: The junction departs from germline at one end; a sequencing error may be responsible. The V call is TRBV4-1, the J call TRBJ2-5; 7 bases line up with TRBD2. The V gene's germline CDR1 is MGHRA and CDR2 YSYEKL. The CDR3 has 13 amino acids. In DNA, the CDR3 is TGCGCCAGCAGTCAAGATTCTGGGGGGGAGCAGTACTTC. As protein: CASSQDSGGEQYF.

V is TRBV7-2 and J is TRBJ1-2, with unresolved D. The length of the CDR3 is 13 residues. Germline V CDR1 and CDR2: SGHTA, FQGNSA. V lost 3 bases to trimming and J lost 3 bases, with 8 bases between them. The CDR3 loop reads CASSFDSYYGYTF. As DNA, the CDR3 is TGTGCCAGCAGCTTCGATAGTTACTATGGCTACACCTTC.